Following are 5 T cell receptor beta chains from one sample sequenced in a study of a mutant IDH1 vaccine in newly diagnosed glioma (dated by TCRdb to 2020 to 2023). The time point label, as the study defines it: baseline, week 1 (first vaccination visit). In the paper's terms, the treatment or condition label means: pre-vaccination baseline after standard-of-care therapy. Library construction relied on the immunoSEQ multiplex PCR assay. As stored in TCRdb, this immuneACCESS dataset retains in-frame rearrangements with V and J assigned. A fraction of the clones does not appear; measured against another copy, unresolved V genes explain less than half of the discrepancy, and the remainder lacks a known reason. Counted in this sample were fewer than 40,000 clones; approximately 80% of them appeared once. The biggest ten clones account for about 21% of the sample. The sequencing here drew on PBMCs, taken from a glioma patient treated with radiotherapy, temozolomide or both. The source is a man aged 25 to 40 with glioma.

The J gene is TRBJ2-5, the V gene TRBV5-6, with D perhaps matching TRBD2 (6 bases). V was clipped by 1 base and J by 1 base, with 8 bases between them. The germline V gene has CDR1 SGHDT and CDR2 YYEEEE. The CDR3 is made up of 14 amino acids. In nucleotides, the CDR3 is TGTGCCAGCAGCTTGTTGGGGGGCCAAGAGACCCAGTACTTC. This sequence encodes CASSLLGGQETQYF.

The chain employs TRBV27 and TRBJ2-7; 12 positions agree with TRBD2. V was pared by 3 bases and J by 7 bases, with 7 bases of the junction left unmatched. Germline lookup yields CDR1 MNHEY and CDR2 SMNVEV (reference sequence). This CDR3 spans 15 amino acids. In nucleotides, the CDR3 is TGTGCCAGCAGTTTCCTAGCGGGGGGGCCTCAAGAGCAGTACTTC. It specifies CASSFLAGGPQEQYF.

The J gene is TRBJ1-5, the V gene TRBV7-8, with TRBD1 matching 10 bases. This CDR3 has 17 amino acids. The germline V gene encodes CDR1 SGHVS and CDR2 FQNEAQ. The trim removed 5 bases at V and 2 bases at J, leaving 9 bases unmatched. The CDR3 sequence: CASSPGGGTGGNQPQHF. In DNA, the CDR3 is TGTGCCAGCAGCCCCGGAGGAGGGACAGGGGGCAATCAGCCCCAGCATTTT.

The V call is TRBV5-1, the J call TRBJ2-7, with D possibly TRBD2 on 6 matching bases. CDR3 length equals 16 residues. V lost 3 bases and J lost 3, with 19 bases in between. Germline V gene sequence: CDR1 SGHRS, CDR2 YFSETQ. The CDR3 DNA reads TGCGCCAGCAGCTCGGATCCGGGACTGGGCATCTACGAGCAGTACTTC. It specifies CASSSDPGLGIYEQYF.

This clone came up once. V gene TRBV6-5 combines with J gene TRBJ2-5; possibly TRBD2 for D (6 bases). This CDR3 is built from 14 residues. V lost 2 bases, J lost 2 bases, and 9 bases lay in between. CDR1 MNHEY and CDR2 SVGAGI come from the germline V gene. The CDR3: CASSYGGRQETQYF. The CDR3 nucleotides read TGTGCCAGCAGTTACGGTGGGAGGCAAGAGACCCAGTACTTC.